The source of this TCR beta chain is a study of CD8 T cells in Susac syndrome. With random hexamers, roughly 0.45 to 1 ug RNA was reverse transcribed. The authors amplified TCR beta CDR3 across 54 Vbeta and 13 Jbeta using immunoSEQ multiplex PCR. TCRdb used MiXCR to reprocess the immunoSEQ multiplex PCR reads, holding one entry per CDR3 protein. The sample contains 150,000 to 200,000 distinct CDR3 sequences, approximately 95% of which appear only once. Germline lookup yields CDR1 DFQATT and CDR2 SNEGSKA (reference sequence). The CDR3 extends over 15 amino acids. V shed 6 bases and J 4 bases; nucleotides not matched to a gene: 10. Sequencing of TCR beta was performed on blood CD8+ and CD4+ T cells. TEMRA cells were FACS-enriched and CD8+ and CD4+ T cells negatively isolated.

Specimen: CD4+ T cells from PBMCs. This receptor was taken from a human donor with multiple sclerosis. The rearrangement uses TRBV20-1 and TRBJ2-7, with 12 bases identical to TRBD2. The CDR3: CSAGPSGRVRYEQYF. The CDR3 nucleotides read TGCAGTGCCGGGCCTAGCGGGAGGGTGAGGTACGAGCAGTACTTC.